The rows below give T cell receptor beta chains drawn from one sample of a study of blood T cell repertoires in COVID-19. TCRdb's table, derived via immunoSEQ multiplex PCR, lists solely in-frame clones and lacks some. The repertoire holds under 350,000 clones, with 75% to 90% as singletons. Sequencing input: peripheral blood. The receptors derive from a man aged 45-60 years with acute or convalescent COVID-19. CDR3s include the opening cysteine and the closing phenylalanine or tryptophan. Fields, in order: clone size, V gene, J gene, D gene, CDR3 protein, CDR3 DNA. A D gene is named only where the DNA matches it firmly. The size entry is marked missing in some rows and otherwise reads once, few, many or a size class.

clone size: NA
V gene: TRBV14
J gene: TRBJ2-4
D gene: TRBD1
CDR3 protein: CASSQGPGTALLAKNIQYF
CDR3 DNA: TGTGCCAGCAGCCAGGGTCCCGGGACAGCCCTACTAGCCAAAAACATTCAGTACTTC

clone size: NA
V gene: TRBV11-2
J gene: TRBJ1-2
D gene: TRBD1
CDR3 protein: CASSPDRDYGYTF
CDR3 DNA: TGTGCCAGCAGCCCGGACAGGGACTATGGCTACACCTTC

clone size: NA
V gene: TRBV7-9
J gene: TRBJ2-1
D gene: TRBD2
CDR3 protein: CASSSMTSGGAYYNEQFF
CDR3 DNA: TGTGCCAGCAGCTCGATGACTAGCGGGGGGGCATACTACAATGAGCAGTTCTTC

clone size: NA
V gene: TRBV9
J gene: TRBJ2-1
D gene: TRBD2
CDR3 protein: CASSVGDSGGYNEQFF
CDR3 DNA: TGTGCCAGCAGCGTAGGGGATAGCGGGGGTTACAATGAGCAGTTCTTC

clone size: NA
V gene: TRBV24-1
J gene: TRBJ2-5
D gene: TRBD2
CDR3 protein: CATSDPAAKLAGGVETQYF
CDR3 DNA: TGTGCCACCAGTGACCCAGCCGCTAAGCTAGCGGGTGGAGTGGAGACCCAGTACTTC

clone size: NA
V gene: TRBV9
J gene: TRBJ2-2
D gene: NA
CDR3 protein: CASSVGASLRTGELFF
CDR3 DNA: TGTGCCAGCAGCGTGGGGGCTTCCCTAAGGACCGGGGAGCTGTTTTTT

clone size: NA
V gene: TRBV5-1
J gene: TRBJ1-4
D gene: TRBD1
CDR3 protein: CASSEGQGNEKLFF
CDR3 DNA: TGCGCCAGCAGCGAGGGACAGGGGAATGAAAAACTGTTTTTT

clone size: NA
V gene: TRBV15
J gene: TRBJ2-3
D gene: TRBD2
CDR3 protein: CASSTSGRDTQYF
CDR3 DNA: TGTGCCTCCTCTACTAGCGGGAGGGATACGCAGTATTTT

clone size: NA
V gene: TRBV25-1
J gene: TRBJ2-5
D gene: NA
CDR3 protein: CASSDSRTLGRETQYF
CDR3 DNA: TGTGCCAGCAGTGACTCAAGGACACTGGGGCGAGAGACCCAGTACTTC

clone size: NA
V gene: TRBV7-9
J gene: TRBJ1-6
D gene: TRBD1
CDR3 protein: CASSLGTGRGLDSPLHF
CDR3 DNA: TGTGCCAGCAGCTTAGGGACAGGTCGTGGGTTGGATTCACCCCTCCACTTT

clone size: NA
V gene: TRBV11-2
J gene: TRBJ2-4
D gene: NA
CDR3 protein: CASSLLGQNIQYF
CDR3 DNA: TGTGCCAGCAGCTTATTGGGGCAGAACATTCAGTACTTC

clone size: NA
V gene: TRBV6-5
J gene: TRBJ1-2
D gene: NA
CDR3 protein: CASSYSTLDGGYTF
CDR3 DNA: TGTGCCAGCAGTTACTCGACTCTCGATGGTGGCTACACCTTC

clone size: NA
V gene: TRBV30
J gene: TRBJ2-5
D gene: TRBD2
CDR3 protein: CAWSGGLAGPLQETQYF
CDR3 DNA: TGTGCCTGGAGTGGGGGACTAGCGGGGCCCCTCCAAGAGACCCAGTACTTC

clone size: NA
V gene: TRBV6-5
J gene: TRBJ2-7
D gene: NA
CDR3 protein: CATTQNREEYF
CDR3 DNA: TGTGCCACCACTCAAAACCGCGAGGAGTACTTC

clone size: NA
V gene: TRBV6-4
J gene: TRBJ2-1
D gene: TRBD2
CDR3 protein: CASSVAGGRSYNEQFF
CDR3 DNA: TGTGCCAGCAGTGTTGCGGGGGGGCGGTCCTACAATGAGCAGTTCTTC

clone size: NA
V gene: TRBV5-4
J gene: TRBJ2-2
D gene: NA
CDR3 protein: CASSLDRANTGELFF
CDR3 DNA: TGTGCCAGCAGCTTGGACAGAGCGAACACCGGGGAGCTGTTTTTT

clone size: NA
V gene: TRBV10-3
J gene: TRBJ2-7
D gene: NA
CDR3 protein: CAIKSDSYYEQYF
CDR3 DNA: TGTGCCATCAAGTCGGACAGCTACTACGAGCAGTACTTC

clone size: once
V gene: TRBV27
J gene: TRBJ2-7
D gene: NA
CDR3 protein: CASSLDWGTYEQYF
CDR3 DNA: TGTGCCAGCAGTTTAGATTGGGGGACATACGAGCAGTACTTC

clone size: NA
V gene: TRBV2
J gene: TRBJ2-7
D gene: TRBD2
CDR3 protein: CASSLIAGDPYEQYF
CDR3 DNA: TGTGCCAGCAGCCTAATAGCGGGGGACCCATACGAGCAGTACTTC

clone size: NA
V gene: TRBV7-9
J gene: TRBJ2-7
D gene: NA
CDR3 protein: CASSLGQEYYREQYF
CDR3 DNA: TGTGCCAGCAGCTTAGGACAGGAATACTATCGGGAGCAGTACTTC

clone size: NA
V gene: TRBV6-5
J gene: TRBJ2-2
D gene: NA
CDR3 protein: CASSYREDTGELFF
CDR3 DNA: TGTGCCAGCAGTTACAGGGAGGACACCGGGGAGCTGTTTTTT

clone size: once
V gene: TRBV24-1
J gene: TRBJ1-5
D gene: NA
CDR3 protein: CATSDLSSNQPQHF
CDR3 DNA: TGTGCCACCAGTGATTTATCGAGCAATCAGCCCCAGCATTTT

clone size: NA
V gene: TRBV30
J gene: TRBJ1-3
D gene: TRBD1
CDR3 protein: CAWRFPGQAFSGNTIYF
CDR3 DNA: TGTGCCTGGAGGTTTCCGGGACAGGCATTCTCTGGAAACACCATATATTTT

clone size: NA
V gene: TRBV2
J gene: TRBJ2-1
D gene: TRBD2
CDR3 protein: CASPASGYNEQFF
CDR3 DNA: TGTGCCAGCCCGGCTAGCGGATACAATGAGCAGTTCTTC

clone size: NA
V gene: TRBV2
J gene: TRBJ2-1
D gene: TRBD2
CDR3 protein: CASTTPAGGPQAYNEQFF
CDR3 DNA: TGTGCCAGCACCACGCCAGCGGGGGGCCCCCAAGCCTACAATGAGCAGTTCTTC

clone size: NA
V gene: TRBV5-6
J gene: TRBJ1-3
D gene: TRBD1
CDR3 protein: CASSLPRGRIPLSGNTIYF
CDR3 DNA: TGTGCCAGCAGCTTGCCCAGGGGGCGCATACCTCTGTCCGGAAACACCATATATTTT

clone size: NA
V gene: TRBV6-5
J gene: TRBJ1-5
D gene: NA
CDR3 protein: CASSSWVGGGGKPQHF
CDR3 DNA: TGTGCCAGCAGTTCCTGGGTGGGTGGTGGCGGGAAGCCCCAGCATTTT

clone size: NA
V gene: TRBV11-2
J gene: TRBJ1-2
D gene: NA
CDR3 protein: CASSLTPGEIHGYTF
CDR3 DNA: TGTGCCAGCAGCTTAACCCCCGGGGAAATCCATGGCTACACCTTC

clone size: NA
V gene: TRBV7-9
J gene: TRBJ2-3
D gene: TRBD2
CDR3 protein: CASREAADTQYF
CDR3 DNA: TGTGCCAGCCGGGAGGCGGCAGATACGCAGTATTTT

clone size: once
V gene: TRBV27
J gene: TRBJ1-6
D gene: NA
CDR3 protein: CASSLSGRLNSPLHF
CDR3 DNA: TGTGCCAGCAGTTTGTCAGGGCGCCTTAATTCACCCCTCCACTTT

clone size: NA
V gene: TRBV20-1
J gene: TRBJ1-4
D gene: NA
CDR3 protein: CSASSGDNEKLFF
CDR3 DNA: TGCAGTGCTAGTTCAGGGGACAATGAAAAACTGTTTTTT

clone size: NA
V gene: TRBV27
J gene: TRBJ2-7
D gene: NA
CDR3 protein: CASSTGLRAMMDEQYF
CDR3 DNA: TGTGCCAGCAGCACGGGACTCCGGGCCATGATGGACGAGCAGTACTTC

clone size: NA
V gene: TRBV29-1
J gene: TRBJ2-3
D gene: NA
CDR3 protein: CSVQGGVTDTQYF
CDR3 DNA: TGCAGCGTCCAAGGGGGGGTCACAGATACGCAGTATTTT

clone size: few
V gene: TRBV27
J gene: TRBJ1-5
D gene: NA
CDR3 protein: CASSLSDTQPQHF
CDR3 DNA: TGTGCCAGCAGTTTATCGGACACTCAGCCCCAGCATTTT

clone size: NA
V gene: TRBV9
J gene: TRBJ1-4
D gene: NA
CDR3 protein: CASSVGQGGIEKLFF
CDR3 DNA: TGTGCCAGCAGCGTAGGGCAGGGCGGGATTGAAAAACTGTTTTTT

clone size: NA
V gene: TRBV3-1/TRBV3-2
J gene: TRBJ1-1
D gene: TRBD1
CDR3 protein: CAVGKGQGGVGTEAFF
CDR3 DNA: TGTGCCGTCGGCAAGGGACAGGGTGGAGTGGGCACTGAAGCTTTCTTT

clone size: NA
V gene: TRBV19
J gene: TRBJ2-1
D gene: NA
CDR3 protein: CASSIGQGLYEQFF
CDR3 DNA: TGTGCCAGTAGTATCGGGCAGGGGCTCTATGAGCAGTTCTTC